This T cell receptor (beta chain) stems from a study of regulatory T cells in long-lasting Graves disease. To make TCR beta libraries, researchers used iRepertoire HTBI primers and Arm-PCR of CDR3 regions. Authors' data handling: From all samples, identification returned approximately 14 TRBJ and roughly 65 TRBV segments. MiXCR, run by TCRdb on the multiplex PCR reads, gives a single entry per CDR3 protein. The V and J calls come from TCRdb's annotation, not from the publication. In the table there are about 620,000 distinct CDR3 sequences, approximately 15% of which are singletons. The sample holds a few counts of this clonotype. Antigen: not known. Time point meaning: newly diagnosed GD, antithyroid drugs for less than 3 months. With RNA extracted from PBMCs as input, the TCR library was made. Germline CDR1 SGHTA, CDR2 FQGNSA. The CDR3 is 14 residues long. V was clipped by 6 bases and J by 4 bases; unmatched bases: 5.

Findings of the study overall: Lower TCR diversity characterized persistent Graves' patients relative to newly diagnosed patients.

Another study also made use of these data, one on T cells in Graves' hyperthyroidism and ophthalmopathy. That report notes: Together with thyroid ultrasound, orbital computed tomography, serum thyroxine and TRAb, clinical symptoms were used for diagnoses. TCR CDR3 underwent first-round RT-PCR with the HTBI primer set.

The rearrangement joins TRBV7-2 to TRBJ2-5, with 10 positions matching TRBD2. Here the sequenced sample was peripheral blood mononuclear cells (PBMCs), taken at new diagnosis, from a patient treated with antithyroid drugs. The source is a woman in her twenties or thirties with Graves disease. CDR3 DNA: TGTGCCAGCAGAGCACCTAGCGGGGGAGAGACCCAGTACTTC. Its translation: CASRAPSGGETQYF.